Listed below are T cell receptor beta chains from one sample, sequenced in a study of PD-1 blockade in mismatch repair-deficient tumors. These receptors have no known antigen. Here immunoSEQ multiplex PCR was the method, and the copy in TCRdb shows in-frame clones only, minus some. The sample yields some 15,000 clones, approximately 84% seen once. Sequencing was performed on cells cultured in vitro, taken from a patient treated with pembrolizumab. These receptors were obtained from an adult with mismatch repair-deficient cancer. The CDR3 runs from the conserved cysteine through the conserved F or W. A D gene is named only where the DNA matches it firmly. Rows may omit the clone size; those that give it use once, few, many or a size class.

v_gene: TRBV6-1
abundance: .
d_gene: .
j_gene: TRBJ1-5
CDR3aa: CASRPGPISNQPQHF
CDR3nt: TGTGCCAGCAGGCCGGGACCGATTAGCAATCAGCCCCAGCATTTT

v_gene: TRBV7-2
abundance: .
d_gene: .
j_gene: TRBJ2-3
CDR3aa: CASSLGGGRTQYF
CDR3nt: TGTGCCAGCAGCTTAGGTGGGGGTCGGACGCAGTATTTT

v_gene: TRBV28
abundance: once
d_gene: .
j_gene: TRBJ1-6
CDR3aa: CASSNNNSPLHF
CDR3nt: TGTGCCAGCAGTAATAATAATTCACCCCTCCACTTT

v_gene: TRBV19
abundance: .
d_gene: .
j_gene: TRBJ2-2
CDR3aa: CASSPSWARGHTGELFF
CDR3nt: TGTGCCAGTAGTCCTAGTTGGGCTCGGGGACACACCGGGGAGCTGTTTTTT

v_gene: TRBV27
abundance: .
d_gene: .
j_gene: TRBJ1-2
CDR3aa: CASSLSTFGGYGYTF
CDR3nt: TGTGCCAGCAGTTTATCGACCTTCGGGGGCTATGGCTACACCTTC

v_gene: TRBV10-3
abundance: .
d_gene: .
j_gene: TRBJ1-4
CDR3aa: CAISIGQATNEKLFF
CDR3nt: TGTGCCATCAGTATCGGGCAGGCAACTAATGAAAAACTGTTTTTT

v_gene: TRBV2
abundance: .
d_gene: .
j_gene: TRBJ1-1
CDR3aa: CASKRQGRTEAFF
CDR3nt: TGTGCCAGCAAGCGGCAGGGGCGTACTGAAGCTTTCTTT

v_gene: TRBV7-2
abundance: .
d_gene: .
j_gene: TRBJ1-3
CDR3aa: CASSLDSSGNTIYF
CDR3nt: TGTGCCAGCAGCTTAGACAGCTCTGGAAACACCATATATTTT

v_gene: TRBV19
abundance: .
d_gene: .
j_gene: TRBJ1-5
CDR3aa: CASSDTSNQPQHF
CDR3nt: TGTGCCAGTAGCGATACAAGCAATCAGCCCCAGCATTTT

v_gene: TRBV28
abundance: .
d_gene: TRBD2
j_gene: TRBJ2-2
CDR3aa: CASRPGRVDTGELFF
CDR3nt: TGTGCCAGCAGACCCGGGAGGGTTGACACCGGGGAGCTGTTTTTT

v_gene: TRBV6-5
abundance: .
d_gene: TRBD1
j_gene: TRBJ1-5
CDR3aa: CASSQGGGINQPQHF
CDR3nt: TGTGCCAGCAGCCAGGGAGGGGGCATTAATCAGCCCCAGCATTTT

v_gene: TRBV6-5
abundance: once
d_gene: .
j_gene: TRBJ2-7
CDR3aa: CASSYFGITGNYEQYF
CDR3nt: TGTGCCAGCAGTTATTTCGGGATAACAGGGAACTACGAGCAGTACTTC

v_gene: TRBV6-1
abundance: .
d_gene: .
j_gene: TRBJ1-1
CDR3aa: CAIRFGGGTEAFF
CDR3nt: TGTGCGATACGATTCGGGGGTGGGACTGAAGCTTTCTTT

v_gene: TRBV28
abundance: .
d_gene: .
j_gene: TRBJ1-2
CDR3aa: CASSYRSLTIGYTF
CDR3nt: TGTGCCAGCAGTTACCGGTCCCTAACTATTGGCTACACCTTC

v_gene: TRBV5-1
abundance: .
d_gene: .
j_gene: TRBJ2-5
CDR3aa: CASSDRGQETQYF
CDR3nt: TGCGCCAGCAGCGACCGAGGCCAAGAGACCCAGTACTTC

v_gene: TRBV28
abundance: .
d_gene: TRBD1
j_gene: TRBJ2-7
CDR3aa: CASSSRGLEQYF
CDR3nt: TGTGCCAGCAGCTCTAGGGGGCTCGAGCAGTACTTC

v_gene: TRBV30
abundance: .
d_gene: .
j_gene: TRBJ2-1
CDR3aa: CAWSGLGLYNEQFF
CDR3nt: TGTGCCTGGAGTGGTCTAGGTCTCTACAATGAGCAGTTCTTC

v_gene: TRBV5-1
abundance: .
d_gene: .
j_gene: TRBJ2-3
CDR3aa: CASRTVPGTDTQYF
CDR3nt: TGCGCCAGCAGGACGGTTCCAGGCACAGATACGCAGTATTTT

v_gene: TRBV5-4
abundance: .
d_gene: .
j_gene: TRBJ1-4
CDR3aa: CASSLGKGIDEKLFF
CDR3nt: TGTGCCAGCAGCCTAGGGAAGGGGATTGATGAAAAACTGTTTTTT

v_gene: TRBV5-8
abundance: .
d_gene: TRBD2
j_gene: TRBJ2-1
CDR3aa: CASSLGLAGPTDEQFF
CDR3nt: TGTGCCAGCAGCTTGGGGCTAGCGGGGCCTACGGATGAGCAGTTCTTC

v_gene: TRBV15
abundance: .
d_gene: TRBD2
j_gene: TRBJ2-3
CDR3aa: CATSTGLAGDADTQYF
CDR3nt: TGTGCCACCAGCACTGGCCTAGCGGGAGACGCAGATACGCAGTATTTT

v_gene: TRBV5-4
abundance: .
d_gene: .
j_gene: TRBJ2-7
CDR3aa: CASSVSKDYEQYF
CDR3nt: TGTGCCAGCAGCGTCTCGAAGGACTACGAGCAGTACTTC